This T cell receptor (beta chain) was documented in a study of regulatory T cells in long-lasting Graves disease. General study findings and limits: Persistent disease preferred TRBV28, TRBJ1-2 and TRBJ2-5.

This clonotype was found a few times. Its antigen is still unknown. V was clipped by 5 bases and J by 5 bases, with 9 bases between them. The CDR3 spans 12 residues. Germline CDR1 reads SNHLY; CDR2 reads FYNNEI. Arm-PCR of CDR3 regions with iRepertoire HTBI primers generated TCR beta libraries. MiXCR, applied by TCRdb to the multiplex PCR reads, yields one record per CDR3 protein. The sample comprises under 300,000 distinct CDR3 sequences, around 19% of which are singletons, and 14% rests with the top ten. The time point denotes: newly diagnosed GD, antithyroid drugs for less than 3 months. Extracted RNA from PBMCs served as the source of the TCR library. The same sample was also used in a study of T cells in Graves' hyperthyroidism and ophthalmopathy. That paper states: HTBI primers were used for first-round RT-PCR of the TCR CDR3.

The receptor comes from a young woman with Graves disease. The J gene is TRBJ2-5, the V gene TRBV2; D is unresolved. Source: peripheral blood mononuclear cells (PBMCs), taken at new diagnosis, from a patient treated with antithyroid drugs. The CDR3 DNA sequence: TGTGCCAGCAGTCGTTTCGGGGAGACCCAGTACTTC. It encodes CASSRFGETQYF.